This passage covers 18 T cell receptor beta chains from one sample sequenced in a study of blood T cell repertoires in COVID-19. Profiled with immunoSEQ multiplex PCR; TCRdb holds only in-frame clones, not every one. The sample lists about 160,000 clones, around four fifths occurring once. The specimen was PBMCs or T cells enriched from blood (not recorded which). The receptors originated from a woman in her 50s who had recovered from COVID-19.

This clone was recorded at least ten times. The rearrangement joins TRBV11-2 to TRBJ1-2, with D hard to call. CDR1 and CDR2 (germline): SGHAT, FQNNGV. The ends were cut back, 5 bases at V and 4 bases at J, with 11 bases in the middle. This CDR3 contains 13 residues. CDR3 nucleotide sequence: TGTGCCAGCAGCGGGGATAGCGGCTATGGCTACACCTTC. Translation: CASSGDSGYGYTF.

This chain joins TRBV10-3 and TRBJ1-6; no clear D. The CDR3 sequence is 12 residues long. The V end lost 4 bases, the J end lost 9 bases, and 7 bases lay between the germline ends. CDR1 ENHRY and CDR2 SYGVKD come from the germline V gene. Here the CDR3 reads CAISGASSPLHF. The CDR3 DNA is TGTGCCATCAGTGGAGCTTCTTCACCCCTCCACTTT.

The chain couples TRBV7-9 to TRBJ2-5; 7 nucleotides align to TRBD2. This CDR3 has 14 amino acids. Germline-derived CDR1 and CDR2 are SEHNR and FQNEAQ (reference sequence). V lost 3 bases to trimming and J lost 3 bases; unmatched junction nucleotides: 4. The CDR3 DNA reads TGTGCCAGCAGCTTCCCAGCGGGGAAAGAGACCCAGTACTTC. It encodes CASSFPAGKETQYF.

The chain couples TRBV5-1 to TRBJ1-2; TRBD1 is a possible D gene (6 bases). Germline loops: CDR1 SGHRS, CDR2 YFSETQ. Trimming removed 3 bases from V and 6 bases from J, with 18 bases in between. There are 15 residues in the CDR3. In nucleotides, the CDR3 is TGCGCCAGCAGCTCCGGACAACAGGGTCGGGATGGCTACACCTTC. This codes for CASSSGQQGRDGYTF.

This clone showed up just a few times. This chain links TRBV4-1 with TRBJ1-4, with 8 bases identical to TRBD1. The CDR3 covers 18 residues. Unmatched junction bases numbered 6, after V lost 0 bases and J lost 0 bases. Germline loops: CDR1 MGHRA, CDR2 YSYEKL. CDR3 in amino acids: CASSQEGQVIATNEKLFF. The CDR3 bases are TGCGCCAGCAGCCAAGAGGGACAGGTGATTGCAACTAATGAAAAACTGTTTTTT.

This clone was seen only a few times. This sequence joins TRBV14 and TRBJ2-4, with D unresolved. Germline V gene sequence: CDR1 SGHDN, CDR2 FVKESK. Trimming took off 1 base at V and 0 bases at J, with 4 bases between the two ends. The CDR3 spans 14 residues. The CDR3 DNA follows: TGTGCCAGCAGCCAAGGAGGAGCCAAAAACATTCAGTACTTC. Amino acids: CASSQGGAKNIQYF.

The CDR3 here is CASTGQGPAGANVLTF. CDR3 sequence (DNA): TGTGCCAGCACCGGACAGGGGCCCGCCGGGGCCAACGTCCTGACTTTC. The chain couples TRBV14 to TRBJ2-6; 9 bases match TRBD1. Germline V CDR1 and CDR2: SGHDN, FVKESK. With V trimmed by 7 bases and J by 4 bases, 8 bases remained unmatched. CDR3 length equals 16 residues.

The rearrangement links TRBV11-3 to TRBJ1-1; D remains ambiguous. The CDR3 is 15 amino acids. The germline CDR1 and CDR2 sequences are SGHNT and YENEEA. Trimming stripped 1 base from V and 0 bases from J, with 9 bases between. CDR3 coding DNA: TGTGCCAGCAGCTTAGGTCGGGTAATGAACACTGAAGCTTTCTTT. It yields the protein CASSLGRVMNTEAFF.

This chain links TRBV27 with TRBJ2-7, with D perhaps matching TRBD2 (5 bases). The V end was cut by 4 bases, the J end by 2 bases, with 15 bases between. Per the germline V gene, CDR1 is MNHEY and CDR2 is SMNVEV (reference sequence). This CDR3 has 15 amino acids. CDR3 loop: CASSSVIGETYEQYV. The CDR3 DNA follows: TGTGCCAGCAGTTCGGTCATCGGGGAGACCTACGAGCAGTACGTC.

The chain uses TRBV4-1 and TRBJ2-3, with a possible D match to TRBD1 (6 bases). V lost 1 base and J lost 1, with 12 bases in between. The CDR3 consists of 16 residues. Looked up from germline, CDR1 is MGHRA and CDR2 is YSYEKL. The CDR3 nucleotides are TGCGCCAGCAGCCAAGTTTGGAGACAGGGCACAGATACGCAGTATTTT. Amino acids: CASSQVWRQGTDTQYF.

This clone was observed many times. The rearrangement uses TRBV4-2 and TRBJ2-1; 13 positions agree with TRBD2. The CDR3 has 17 residues. V shed 4 bases, J shed 7 bases, and the junction held 10 bases outside the gene matches. Germline V lookup: CDR1 LGHNA, CDR2 YNFKEQ. The CDR3 protein is CASSLTSGGANSNEQFF. In DNA, the CDR3 is TGTGCCAGCAGCCTTACTAGCGGGGGGGCCAATAGTAATGAGCAGTTCTTC.

This chain uses TRBV19 with TRBJ1-2; 9 positions match TRBD1. The germline gives CDR1 LNHDA, CDR2 SQIVND (reference sequence). After removal of 9 bases from V and 5 bases from J, the junction contained 10 bases not matched to a gene. The CDR3 is 14 residues long. The CDR3 loop reads CASNSGTGRYGYTF. CDR3 bases: TGTGCCAGCAACTCCGGGACAGGGAGGTATGGCTACACCTTC.

The chain employs TRBV14 and TRBJ1-1, with 10 bases that match TRBD1. Losses at the gene ends were 4 bases for V and 1 base for J; bases not matched to a gene: 9. Germline loops: CDR1 SGHDN, CDR2 FVKESK. The CDR3 spans 17 residues. The chain's CDR3 is CASSPGTGDPKNTEAFF. For the CDR3, the DNA is TGTGCCAGCAGCCCCGGGACAGGGGACCCCAAGAACACTGAAGCTTTCTTT.

The V call is TRBV13, the J call TRBJ1-5, with D perhaps matching TRBD1 (5 bases). Germline V gene sequence: CDR1 PRHDT, CDR2 FYEKMQ (reference sequence). V lost 0 bases to trimming and J lost 6 bases, with 9 bases between them. This CDR3 is 14 amino acids long. As DNA, the CDR3 is TGTGCCAGCAGCTTAGGCAGGGAGGGTCAGCCCCAGCATTTT. As protein: CASSLGREGQPQHF.

The chain recombines TRBV28 with TRBJ2-3; D perhaps matches TRBD1 (5 bases). The length of the CDR3 is 14 residues. The germline V and J ends were trimmed by 3 bases and 1 base, with 8 bases remaining between them. The germline V gene encodes CDR1 MDHEN and CDR2 SYDVKM. DNA for the CDR3: TGTGCCAGCAGTTTCTCGACAGGCACAGATACGCAGTATTTT. Encoded protein: CASSFSTGTDTQYF.

The chain uses TRBV18 and TRBJ1-4; no clear D gene. The length of the CDR3 is 11 residues. Trimming shortened V by 4 bases and J by 5 bases, and 2 bases separated the two germline ends. Per germline, CDR1 KGHSH and CDR2 LQKENI. CDR3 loop: CASSLNEKLFF. CDR3 DNA sequence: TGTGCCAGCTCACTAAATGAAAAACTGTTTTTT. Looking up the rest from reference TRBV18 and TRBJ1-4 gives the full variable domain: NAGVMQNPRHLVRRRGQEARLRCSPMKGHSHVYWYRQLPEEGLKFMVYLQKENIIDESGMPKERFSAEFPKEGPSILRIQQVVRGDSAAYFCASSLNEKLFFGSGTQLSVL.

As DNA, the CDR3 is TGTGCCAGCAGAACAGGGGACACTGAAGCTTTCTTT. Residues: CASRTGDTEAFF. V gene TRBV27 combines with J gene TRBJ1-1; 7 bases align to TRBD1. The CDR3 consists of 12 residues. J was trimmed by 3 bases and V by 6 bases; bases with no gene match: 1. Germline CDR1 and CDR2: MNHEY and SMNVEV (reference sequence).

This clone was seen once. This chain joins TRBV7-2 and TRBJ1-5; D perhaps matches TRBD1 (6 bases). The germline V gene has CDR1 SGHTA and CDR2 FQGNSA. This CDR3 is 15 amino acids long. The V gene lost 5 bases and the J gene lost 1 base, with 12 bases spanning the gap. The CDR3: CASSLQGTSNQPQHF. The CDR3 DNA reads TGTGCCAGCAGCCTACAGGGTACGAGCAATCAGCCCCAGCATTTT.